This T cell receptor beta chain was sequenced in a study of regulatory T cells in long-lasting Graves disease. The CDR3 has 14 amino acids. V was clipped by 6 bases and J by 6 bases; unmatched bases: 10. Germline V gene lookup returns CDR1 MDHEN and CDR2 SYDVKM. Arm-PCR of CDR3 regions with iRepertoire HTBI primers generated TCR beta libraries. TCRdb processed the multiplex PCR reads anew with MiXCR; each CDR3 protein has one entry. The data contain roughly 220,000 distinct CDR3 sequences, around 18% of them singletons. Time point given: newly diagnosed GD, antithyroid drugs for less than 3 months. Preparation of the TCR library used RNA extracted from PBMCs. There are many counts of this clonotype.

The input for sequencing was peripheral blood mononuclear cells (PBMCs), taken at new diagnosis, from a patient treated with antithyroid drugs. The origin of this receptor is a female donor with Graves disease. This rearrangement joins TRBV28 to TRBJ1-2; 7 bases are shared with TRBD1. This CDR3 reads CASSRQGVTNGYTF. CDR3 DNA: TGTGCCAGCAGCCGACAGGGAGTAACTAATGGCTACACCTTC.